This T cell receptor (beta chain) originates from a study of blood T cells in healthy people across ages (dated by TCRdb to 2014 to 2015). At the level of the whole study: In model experiments, roughly one uniquely barcoded TCR beta cDNA molecule per two T cells was captured by template switching. Two additional independent replicas of 1 million unique cDNA reads from the same blood draw were analyzed for two donors (one aged 18 to 29 and one aged 80 or older). Donors were grouped into four age groups: young (average roughly 15 years), middle-aged (39), aged (around 60) and long-lived (less than 85). Using deep sequencing normalized with unique cDNA molecular identifiers, the study measured how TCR beta repertoire diversity changes with age. To avoid experimental bias, donors of different ages were distributed randomly across sequencing lanes. Beyond this particular receptor, the publication reports: Estimates of total diversity based on one million sequenced T cells were considered lower bounds and underestimates. The CMV infection status of donors was not known, potentially confounding age-related changes in expanded clonotypes. Since profiling was done on bulk unsorted PBMCs, naive and antigen-experienced compartments could not be conclusively compared. Observed TCR beta diversity per million T cells fell roughly linearly with age, and a significant reduction was already apparent by age roughly 40. A strong correlation was found between observed TCR beta diversity and the percentage of naive T cells measured by flow cytometry. The long-lived group showed more naive CD4+ T cells, fewer expanded clones and increased TCR diversity than the aged group, suggesting age selection.

Comment on this clonotype: Its antigen has not been determined. Base-call qualities are not available, and no considerably larger clone is one nucleotide away.

The donors were around 39 Caucasian individuals from Russia, aged roughly 6 to 90 years, who were systemically healthy. Ten milliliters of peripheral blood were drawn from each donor into EDTA-treated Vacutainer tubes. Ficoll-Paque density-gradient centrifugation was used to isolate PBMCs, with at least 6.5 million obtained per sample. Total RNA, at least 5 micrograms per sample, was extracted from PBMCs with Trizol reagent. Naive CD45RAhigh/CD27high T cell percentages were measured by flow cytometry on a PBMC aliquot from every donor. Receptor amplification or capture employed 5' RACE. The sample was run on an Illumina HiSeq 2500. The second PCR ran for roughly 7 to 11 cycles and used a J-beta primer mix along with a sample-barcoded 5' primer. Each TCR beta cDNA molecule received a unique molecular identifier from a template-switch 5' adaptor carrying 12 random nucleotides. Each sample yielded at least 3 million CDR3-containing paired-end reads. First-strand cDNA was synthesized from all RNA with the Mint cDNA synthesis kit, primed by a TRBC-specific oligonucleotide. After uracil-DNA glycosylase treatment, a first 18-cycle PCR used universal primers M1SS and BC2_uni_R on all cDNA. Processing in the source paper ran as follows. For normalization, 1 million high-quality reads, each with a distinct molecular identifier, were randomly selected from each sample. Reads with shared molecular identifiers were discarded instead of being binned into consensus sequences. CDR3 identification, clonotype clustering and error correction used MiTCR with a Q25 quality threshold and the strictest error-elimination algorithm. A nonparametric unseen species model with Euler transformation was used to estimate a lower bound on total TCR beta diversity. TCRdb handled the public reads itself, with Q25 trimming in fastp and clone calling in MiXCR, and kept productive beta chains. All rows with the same CDR3 protein become a single entry with the most common DNA and genes. What appears here as the V and J calls and clone size reflects TCRdb's work, not the paper's. For this sample the table gives 1,300,000 or so distinct CDR3 sequences, of which approximately 63% were detected only once. 6.5% to 8.5% of the sample is held by the ten biggest clonotypes.

CDR1 is given as SGHRS and CDR2 as YFSETQ, both from the germline V gene. Taken from cysteine to phenylalanine, the CDR3 has 14 residues. Only CDR3 DNA remains: 42 bases, in frame from the first base. The material sequenced was blood. The source of this sequence is a man in his late teens or twenties in good health. This chain is built from TRBV5-1 and TRBJ2-5, and TRBD1 may be the D gene, going by 5 matching bases. The DNA end favors TRBJ2-7, so the J call may be wrong. The CDR3 protein: CASSLDGAPGEQYF. The nucleotides read TGCGCCAGCAGCTTGGATGGGGCGCCCGGCGAGCAGTACTTC.